These T cell receptor beta chains were read from a single sample in a study of shared clonotypes between healthy human individuals. Produced via immunoSEQ multiplex PCR; TCRdb's table is partial and in-frame only. The sample lists around 550,000 clones; 90% to 95% were seen once. Sequencing was done on a sample of naive CD8+ T cells sorted from blood. The receptors shown here come from a woman aged 25 to 39 in good health. Each CDR3 is given with its conserved first and last residue. D genes are given only for firm matches. Only some rows state a clone size, as once, few, many or a class for expanded clones.

v_call	d_call	clone_size	j_call	cdr3_nt	cdr3_aa
TRBV14	-	-	TRBJ2-7	TGTGCCAGCAGCCAAGATATCTGGCACGAGCAGTACTTC	CASSQDIWHEQYF
TRBV6-1	TRBD2	-	TRBJ2-5	TGTGCCAGCAGGGATAGCGGGAGGGCCCAAGAGACCCAGTACTTC	CASRDSGRAQETQYF
TRBV7-9	-	-	TRBJ1-1	TGTGCCAGCAGCTCCTCCTCTGCAAAGAACACTGAAGCTTTCTTT	CASSSSSAKNTEAFF
TRBV7-9	-	once	TRBJ1-4	TGTGCCAGCAGCGCAGGCCCGGTCGCTAATGAAAAACTGTTTTTT	CASSAGPVANEKLFF
TRBV27	TRBD1	-	TRBJ2-7	TGTGCCAGCAGCCTCCTCACCGGGACAGGGTGGAACGAGCAGTACTTC	CASSLLTGTGWNEQYF
TRBV27	-	once	TRBJ2-7	TGTGCCAGCAGTTCTCAAGCAACCTACGAGCAGTACTTC	CASSSQATYEQYF
TRBV5-5	-	-	TRBJ2-7	TGTGCCAGCAGCCCAAACCCGACAGGTCTTGAGCAGTACTTC	CASSPNPTGLEQYF
TRBV6-1	TRBD1	-	TRBJ1-1	TGTGCCAGCAGTGATCCCATTAGGGGGCTCAGCACTGAAGCTTTCTTT	CASSDPIRGLSTEAFF
TRBV19	TRBD2	-	TRBJ2-1	TGTGCCAGTAGTCGAGCGGGAGTGGGAGACAATGAGCAGTTCTTC	CASSRAGVGDNEQFF
TRBV7-9	TRBD2	-	TRBJ2-5	TGTGCCAGCAGCTTACCTACCGGGACTAGCTACCGAGAGACCCAGTACTTC	CASSLPTGTSYRETQYF
TRBV28	-	-	TRBJ2-7	TGTGCCGGTTTAGAACTGAACTACGAGCAGTACTTC	CAGLELNYEQYF
TRBV4-1	TRBD2	-	TRBJ2-1	TGCGCCAGCAGCCAAGGGGGACTAGCGGGAATCCATGAGCAGTTCTTC	CASSQGGLAGIHEQFF
TRBV19	TRBD1	-	TRBJ2-7	TGTGCCAGTAGTACAATAGCCGGGACAGGATATGACGAGCAGTACTTC	CASSTIAGTGYDEQYF
TRBV28	TRBD2	-	TRBJ2-3	TGTGCCAGCAGTTTCGTAAAACTGACTAGCGGGAGCGGTAGCACAGATACGCAGTATTTT	CASSFVKLTSGSGSTDTQYF
TRBV2	-	-	TRBJ1-2	TGTGCCAGCAGTGCGGAGCCGGGCTACACCTTC	CASSAEPGYTF
TRBV10-3	-	-	TRBJ2-7	TGTGCCATCAGTGATGTTGTCGAACACTACGAGCAGTACTTC	CAISDVVEHYEQYF
TRBV7-9	-	-	TRBJ1-4	TGTGCCAGCAGTCTTCACCGGGACACCGAACTGTTTTTT	CASSLHRDTELFF
TRBV27	-	-	TRBJ2-5	TGTGCCAGCAGAGATGGGCTACAAGAGACCCAGTACTTC	CASRDGLQETQYF
TRBV10-2	-	-	TRBJ2-2	TGCGCCAGCGTGAATGACAGGGAGGTCGGGGAGCTGTTTTTT	CASVNDREVGELFF
TRBV19	-	once	TRBJ2-2	TGTGCCAGTAGTATGGTGTTAAGCGGGGAGCTGTTTTTT	CASSMVLSGELFF
TRBV11-1	TRBD2	once	TRBJ2-1	TGTGCCAGCAGCCTAGCGGGAGACGGCGATGAGCAGTTCTTC	CASSLAGDGDEQFF
TRBV28	-	-	TRBJ2-5	TGTGCCAGCAGTCCTCCGGAGGGGGCGCGGGAGACCCAGTACTTC	CASSPPEGARETQYF
TRBV2	-	-	TRBJ2-1	TGTGCCAGCAGTGAAGGCCACGAGATGGATGAGCAGTTCTTC	CASSEGHEMDEQFF
TRBV13	-	-	TRBJ1-3	TGTGCCAGCATGTTCAGATCCTCTGGAAACACCATATATTTT	CASMFRSSGNTIYF
TRBV19	-	once	TRBJ2-3	TGTGCCACCCAGGGTTCCAAAGATACGCAGTATTTT	CATQGSKDTQYF
TRBV11-2	-	-	TRBJ2-7	TGTGCCAGCAGCCCGGGACTCACATCGCCCTACGAGCAGTACTTC	CASSPGLTSPYEQYF
TRBV4-1	TRBD2	-	TRBJ2-3	TGCGCCAGCAGCCAAGTCGGGGGGTGGAAGCCAGATACGCAGTATTTT	CASSQVGGWKPDTQYF
TRBV9	-	once	TRBJ1-1	TGTGCCAGCAGCGTAGGGCAGGGCGAAGCTTTCTTT	CASSVGQGEAFF
TRBV30	-	-	TRBJ1-5	TGTGCCTGGAGTCCGGGACTGAGCAATCAGCCCCAGCATTTT	CAWSPGLSNQPQHF
TRBV7-8	-	once	TRBJ2-7	TGTGCCAGCAGCTTGGGAGGGGGCGAGCAGTACTTC	CASSLGGGEQYF
TRBV9	TRBD1	-	TRBJ2-7	TGTGCCAGCAGCCCTTCCGGGACAGAGTACGAGCAGTACTTC	CASSPSGTEYEQYF
TRBV11-2	-	-	TRBJ2-7	TGTGCCAGCAGCTCGCAATATGGAGGACTTGGGAGCTACGAGCAGTACTTC	CASSSQYGGLGSYEQYF
TRBV27	-	-	TRBJ2-7	TGTGCCAGCAGTTTAAGTTACATCTACGAGCAGTACTTC	CASSLSYIYEQYF
TRBV4-1	TRBD1	-	TRBJ1-5	TGCGCCAGCAGCCAAGATCACGGGACAGGGGTTAGCAATCAGCCCCAGCATTTT	CASSQDHGTGVSNQPQHF
TRBV10-1	TRBD2	-	TRBJ2-1	TGCGCCAGCAGTCCTAGGGGACTAGCGGGCTACAATGAGCAGTTCTTC	CASSPRGLAGYNEQFF
TRBV7-8	-	few	TRBJ2-7	TGTGCCAGCAGCGTCCCGGGACAAACCCCCTACGAGCAGTACTTC	CASSVPGQTPYEQYF
TRBV7-2	-	-	TRBJ2-7	TGTGCCAGCAGCGACAATTACTACGAGCAGTACTTC	CASSDNYYEQYF
TRBV4-1	TRBD2	-	TRBJ2-1	TGCGCCAGCAGCCAACCCACCGGGACTAGCGGGAGTAATGAGCAGTTCTTC	CASSQPTGTSGSNEQFF
TRBV7-6	-	-	TRBJ2-3	TGTGCCAGCAGCCCATGGAACTGGAAACGGGGGTACACAGATACGCAGTATTTT	CASSPWNWKRGYTDTQYF
TRBV27	-	-	TRBJ2-7	TGTGCCAGCAGAGTACAGCCCGGGACACGAAACGAGCAGTACTTC	CASRVQPGTRNEQYF
TRBV4-1	TRBD1	once	TRBJ1-2	TGCGCCAGCAGCGCGCTACAGGGGGCTGAGGTGAAGGGCTATGGCTACACCTTC	CASSALQGAEVKGYGYTF